The 14 T cell receptor beta chains below come from one sample, sequenced in a study of human T cells and chemical hapten exposure. Using its own MiXCR run on the RACE reads, TCRdb lists one record per CDR3 protein. This table has around 50,000 distinct CDR3 sequences, around 9.5% appearing once. Time point here: patch test 2, 6 weeks after DPC sensitization. Treatment specified: therapeutic diphenylcyclopropenone sensitization with weekly scalp DPC. Source: whole blood, taken in connection with sensitization to the hapten diphenylcyclopropenone (DPC). The receptors were gathered from a woman aged 50 to 60 with alopecia areata. Some clones in this sample may be carry-over from other donors' samples.

This chain links TRBV6-1 with TRBJ1-5; D possibly corresponds to TRBD1 (6 bases). The CDR3 has 16 amino acids. The germline gives CDR1 MNHNS, CDR2 SASEGT. Trimming took off 6 bases at V and 4 bases at J, with 19 bases between the two ends. The CDR3 nucleotides read TGTGCCAGCAGGGGAACAGTGGGGGCTTCTAATCAGCCCCAGCATTTT. As protein: CASRGTVGASNQPQHF.

In its sample, this clonotype was seen a few times. The chain recombines TRBV18 with TRBJ1-1, with D uncertain. V was shortened by 0 bases and J by 5 bases, with 7 bases between the two germline ends. Germline lookup yields CDR1 KGHSH and CDR2 LQKENI. CDR3 length: 13 amino acids. The CDR3 DNA is TGTGCCAGCTCACCACCAGGAGAGACTGAAGCTTTCTTT. Translation gives CASSPPGETEAFF.

The chain couples TRBV7-6 to TRBJ2-3; 7 positions match TRBD1. The V and J ends lost 8 bases and 5 bases, in that order; junction bases with no gene match: 10. This CDR3 is 14 amino acids long. Germline CDR1 SGHVS, CDR2 FNYEAQ. The CDR3 protein is CASCPTPGGDTQYF. Here the CDR3 DNA reads TGTGCCAGCTGTCCGACCCCAGGGGGAGATACGCAGTATTTT.

This clonotype has a handful of counts. The rearrangement uses TRBV6-2 or TRBV6-3 and TRBJ1-1; TRBD1 might be the D (6 bases). The CDR3 is 12 residues long. Trimming removed 5 bases at V and 7 bases at J, with 11 bases between. CDR1 is MNHEY, CDR2 SVGEGT, per germline. CDR3 loop: CASSDRPIEAFF. CDR3 in DNA: TGTGCCAGCAGTGACAGGCCTATTGAAGCTTTCTTT.

This rearrangement joins TRBV5-1 to TRBJ1-5; D is unresolved. The CDR3 consists of 15 residues. V was cut by 0 bases and J by 1 base, with 8 bases left in between. The germline V gene encodes CDR1 SGHRS and CDR2 YFSETQ. The CDR3 coding sequence is TGCGCCAGCAGCTTGGATGACAAAAGCAATCAGCCCCAGCATTTT. Its translation is CASSLDDKSNQPQHF.

This clonotype was detected many times. This chain joins TRBV20-1 and TRBJ2-2; D is unclear. The germline CDR1 and CDR2 sequences are DFQATT and SNEGSKA (reference sequence). The CDR3 spans 14 residues. The V end lost 3 bases, the J end lost 0 bases, and 8 bases lay between the germline ends. The CDR3 coding sequence is TGCAGTGCTAGTACCAAGGCGAACACCGGGGAGCTGTTTTTT. Protein sequence: CSASTKANTGELFF.

This chain uses TRBV12-3 or TRBV12-4 with TRBJ2-2; D unclear. This CDR3 is 15 amino acids long. Trimming removed 3 bases from V and 2 bases from J, with 10 bases in between. CDR3: CASSLGWQNTGELFF. CDR3 sequence (DNA): TGTGCCAGCAGTTTGGGATGGCAAAACACCGGGGAGCTGTTTTTT.

Many counts were recorded for this clonotype. The CDR3 region has the DNA TGTGCCAGCAGCTATGAACAGGGGGCATATGGCTACACCTTC. Amino acids: CASSYEQGAYGYTF. This chain links TRBV7-9 with TRBJ1-2; 9 nucleotides align to TRBD1. This CDR3 is 14 amino acids long. The V and J ends lost 4 bases and 5 bases, in that order; junction bases with no gene match: 5. CDR1 and CDR2 from the germline V gene are SEHNR and FQNEAQ (reference sequence). The variable domain in full, completed from reference TRBV7-9 and TRBJ1-2, reads DTGVSQNPRHKITKRGQNVTFRCDPISEHNRLYWYRQTLGQGPEFLTYFQNEAQLEKSRLLSDRFSAERPKGSFSTLEIQRTEQGDSAMYLCASSYEQGAYGYTFGSGTRLTVV.

In its sample, this clonotype was seen a few times. The J gene is TRBJ2-7, the V gene TRBV7-6; 7 nucleotides agree with TRBD2. Germline CDR1 and CDR2: SGHVS and FNYEAQ. Germline trimming cut 1 base from V and 6 bases from J; bases unmatched to any gene: 9. CDR3 length: 15 amino acids. The CDR3: CASSLVSGVRSEQYF. CDR3 DNA: TGTGCCAGCAGCTTAGTGAGCGGGGTTCGGAGCGAGCAGTACTTC.

Comment on this clonotype: The CDR3 carries no conserved terminal phenylalanine or tryptophan, so it likely arises from a read error. J is TRBJ2-1 and V is TRBV12-3 or TRBV12-4; TRBD1 agrees at 7 bases. The CDR3 spans 15 residues. Trimming at V came to 6 bases and at J to 8 bases, leaving 13 bases not matched to a gene. The CDR3 nucleotides read TGTGCCAGCAGGACGGGACAGACATCCTCCGATGAGCAGTTCTCC. Amino acids: CASRTGQTSSDEQFS.

Many counts were recorded for this clonotype. J is TRBJ1-5 and V is TRBV11-1, with TRBD1 matching 8 bases. CDR3 length: 15 amino acids. V was pared by 0 bases and J by 7 bases, with 5 bases of the junction left unmatched. Germline V gives CDR1 SGHAT, CDR2 FQDESV (reference sequence). CDR3 nucleotides: TGTGCCAGCAGCTTAGCGGGACAGGACGGCCAGCCCCAGCATTTT. This gives the protein CASSLAGQDGQPQHF.

This clonotype was observed many times. J is TRBJ1-5 and V is TRBV5-5, with D uncertain. Trimming shortened V by 0 bases and J by 4 bases, and 5 bases separated the two germline ends. From germline, CDR1 is SGHKS and CDR2 YYEKEE (reference sequence). This CDR3 is 13 amino acids long. The CDR3 region is CASSLDQNQPQHF. The CDR3 DNA is TGTGCCAGCAGCTTGGATCAGAATCAGCCCCAGCATTTT.

This clonotype was detected ten times or more. This chain links TRBV7-9 with TRBJ2-2; D uncertain. Germline assignment: CDR1 SEHNR and CDR2 FQNEAQ (reference sequence). This CDR3 is built from 13 residues. Trimming left V 2 bases short and J 8 bases short, with 9 bases between. CDR3 DNA: TGTGCCAGCAGCTTAAGTGGCGTTGGGGAGCTGTTTTTT. This encodes CASSLSGVGELFF.

This clonotype was counted ten times or more. This chain links TRBV5-1 with TRBJ1-1; D is perhaps TRBD1 (5 bases). CDR3 length equals 13 residues. CDR1 and CDR2 from the germline V gene are SGHRS and YFSETQ. V lost 4 bases, J lost 1 base, and 8 bases lay in between. CDR3 sequence (DNA): TGCGCCAGCAGCCAGGACACGAACACTGAAGCTTTCTTT. It encodes CASSQDTNTEAFF.